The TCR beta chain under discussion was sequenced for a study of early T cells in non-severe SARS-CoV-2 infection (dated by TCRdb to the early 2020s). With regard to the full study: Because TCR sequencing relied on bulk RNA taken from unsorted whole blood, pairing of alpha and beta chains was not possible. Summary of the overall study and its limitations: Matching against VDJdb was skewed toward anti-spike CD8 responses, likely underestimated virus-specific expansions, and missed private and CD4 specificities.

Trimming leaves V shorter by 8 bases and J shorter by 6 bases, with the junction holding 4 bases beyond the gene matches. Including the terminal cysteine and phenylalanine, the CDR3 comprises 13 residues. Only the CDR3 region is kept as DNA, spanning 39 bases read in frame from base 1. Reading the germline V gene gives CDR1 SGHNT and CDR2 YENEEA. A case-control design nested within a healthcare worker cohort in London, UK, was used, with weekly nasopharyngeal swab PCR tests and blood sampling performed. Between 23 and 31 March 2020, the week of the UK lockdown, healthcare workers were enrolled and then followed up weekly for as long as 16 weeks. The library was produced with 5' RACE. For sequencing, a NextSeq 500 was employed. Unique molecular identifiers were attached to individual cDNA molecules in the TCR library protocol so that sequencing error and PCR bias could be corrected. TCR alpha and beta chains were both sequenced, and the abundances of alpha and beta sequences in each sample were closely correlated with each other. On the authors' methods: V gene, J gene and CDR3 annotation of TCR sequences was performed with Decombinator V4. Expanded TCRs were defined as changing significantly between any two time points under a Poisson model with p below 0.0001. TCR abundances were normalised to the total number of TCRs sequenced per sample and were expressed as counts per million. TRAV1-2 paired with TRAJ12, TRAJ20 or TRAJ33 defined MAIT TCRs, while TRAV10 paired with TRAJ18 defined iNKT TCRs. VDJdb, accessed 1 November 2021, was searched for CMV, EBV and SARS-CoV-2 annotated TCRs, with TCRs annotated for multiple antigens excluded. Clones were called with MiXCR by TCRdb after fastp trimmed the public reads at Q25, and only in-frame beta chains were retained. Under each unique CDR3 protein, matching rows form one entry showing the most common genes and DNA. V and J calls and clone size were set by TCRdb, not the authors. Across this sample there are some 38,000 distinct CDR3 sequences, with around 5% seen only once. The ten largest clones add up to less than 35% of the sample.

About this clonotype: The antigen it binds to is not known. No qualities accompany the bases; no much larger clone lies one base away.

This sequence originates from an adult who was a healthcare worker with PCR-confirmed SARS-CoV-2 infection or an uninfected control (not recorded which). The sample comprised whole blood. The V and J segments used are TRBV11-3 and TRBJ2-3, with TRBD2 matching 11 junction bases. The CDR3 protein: CASETSGSDTQYF. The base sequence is TGTGCCAGCGAAACTAGCGGGAGCGATACGCAGTATTTT.